This TCR beta chain was sequenced for a study of cytomegalovirus exposure and HLA in healthy donors. Points from the study as a whole: At a 0.05 false discovery rate, a later analysis found approximately 17,000 TCR beta sequences to be associated with HLA alleles. Later on, an analysis found that several of the most significant clusters appeared to be linked to common viral pathogens, which included parvovirus B19. Being productive about 87% or about 30% of the time was typical of most TCR beta V segments in an earlier analysis. Across donors, presence/absence analyses took sequencing depth to be roughly uniform.

CDR1 MNHNS and CDR2 SASEGT come from the germline V gene. This CDR3 is 15 amino acids long. The junction had 4 bases not matched to a gene; V was cut back by 4 bases and J by 1 base. In regard to this clone: Its specificity is not known.

This PCR relied on a set of 60 Vbeta primers and 13 Jbeta primers. The method was immunoSEQ multiplex PCR; TCRdb's version includes in-frame clones alone and lacks a portion of them. In the table there are under 200,000 clones, about three quarters of which are singletons. Material for sequencing was PBMCs. This TCR came from a middle-aged man in good health and CMV-seronegative. The chain couples TRBV6-1 to TRBJ1-2, with 9 positions matching TRBD1. The CDR3 bases are TGTGCCAGCAGTGCCGGGACAGGGAATAACTATGGCTACACCTTC. It translates to CASSAGTGNNYGYTF.